This TCR beta chain emerged from a study of T cells in tuberculosis. Study background: CD1B tetramers identified T cells specific for mycobacterial lipid GMM.

The CDR3 has 14 residues. Germline trimming cut 7 bases from V and 7 bases from J; bases unmatched to any gene: 11. The germline V gene encodes CDR1 SNHLY and CDR2 FYNNEI. Thawed, overnight-rested PBMC were stained with GMM-loaded CD1B tetramer, viability dye and anti-CD3, then sorted. C32 glucose monomycolate from Rhodococcus equi was loaded onto the CD1B tetramers. Before cryopreservation, the sorted PBMC lost their CD14-expressing monocytes. Each donor contributed roughly 100,000 sorted tetramer-negative cells. This clone was detected only once. Sequenced by immunoSEQ multiplex PCR; TCRdb stores in-frame clones only, minus some. This table has 50,000 to 65,000 clones, approximately 88% appearing once. Findings and caveats of the study: Some low-affinity tetramer-binding T cells may be absent from this sample.

The source material was CD1b-GMM tetramer-negative cells sorted from PBMCs. The chain has TRBV2 and TRBJ1-2; TRBD1 aligns across 8 bases. The clonotype originates from an adult woman with latent tuberculosis. The DNA of the CDR3 is TGTGCCAGCACCCTACAGGGGGTTGTGGGTGGCTACACCTTC. Protein product: CASTLQGVVGGYTF.